The source of this T cell receptor (beta chain) is a study of T cell clonality in common variable immunodeficiency. Study-wide points: Compared with healthy controls, CVID subjects showed increased TCRbeta clonality, mostly in about a third. Common variable immunodeficiency TCR beta sequences reportedly had fewer deletions and N-nucleotide insertions.

Germline V gives CDR1 SGHTA, CDR2 FQGTGA. CDR3 length: 14 residues. Germline trimming cut 5 bases from V and 7 bases from J; bases unmatched to any gene: 5. This clone was seen more than once but under ten times. No antigen is known for it. The read ends 3 residues shy of where the CDR3 ends; the end is completed using the germline J gene. Sequencing used immunoSEQ multiplex PCR; TCRdb keeps in-frame clones, though not all of them. The sample has fewer than 25,000 clones, none seen only once; the top ten hold 6.6%. No CVID subject was ill or on immunomodulatory drugs when sampled. The TCR sequence derives from a human donor with common variable immunodeficiency. The chain couples TRBV7-3 to TRBJ2-1; 10 nucleotides match TRBD1. Sequencing was done on a sample of peripheral blood mononuclear cells. This CDR3 reads CASSPGTGVNEQFF. The DNA read from the CDR3 is TGTGCCAGCAGCCCAGGGACAGGGGTGAATGAG.